The 28 T cell receptor beta chains listed next were all sequenced from one sample in a study of technical replicates of blood from a handful of donors. TCRdb's copy holds only in-frame clones and misses some; the assay was immunoSEQ multiplex PCR. The profile shows 65,000 to 85,000 clones, about 90% of them singletons. Sequenced input: T cells isolated from PBMCs. The receptor set was obtained from a human donor in good health.

The V call is TRBV5-1, the J call TRBJ1-1, with D hard to call. With 5 bases removed from V and 8 bases from J, the gap between germline ends came to 16 bases. The germline CDR1 and CDR2 sequences are SGHRS and YFSETQ. The CDR3 has 13 amino acids. The CDR3 sequence: CASSFNRDREAFF. CDR3 DNA: TGCGCCAGCAGTTTCAACCGGGATAGAGAAGCTTTCTTT.

The rearrangement uses TRBV19 and TRBJ1-4, with a weak D call TRBD1 (5 bases). CDR3 size: 15 residues. Trimming removed 7 bases at V and 3 bases at J, with 15 bases between. Germline loops: CDR1 LNHDA, CDR2 SQIVND (reference sequence). CDR3 bases: TGTGCCAGTACCCCAGCTTGGGGGGCTAATGAAAAACTGTTTTTT. It encodes CASTPAWGANEKLFF. Full variable domain (outside the CDR3, taken from reference TRBV19 and TRBJ1-4): DGGITQSPKYLFRKEGQNVTLSCEQNLNHDAMYWYRQDPGQGLRLIYYSQIVNDFQKGDIAEGYSVSREKKESFPLTVTSAQKNPTAFYLCASTPAWGANEKLFFGSGTQLSVL.

The CDR3 region is CASSFRFMAGNLYEQYF. In DNA form, the CDR3 reads TGTGCCAGCAGTTTCAGGTTCATGGCGGGAAATCTCTACGAGCAGTACTTC. V is TRBV28 and J is TRBJ2-7, with D possibly matching TRBD2 (6 bases). CDR3 length: 17 amino acids. The germline V and J ends were trimmed by 3 bases and 3 bases, with 21 bases remaining between them. Germline V gene data show CDR1 as MDHEN and CDR2 as SYDVKM.

This rearrangement joins TRBV9 to TRBJ2-7, with 10 nucleotides matching TRBD1. This CDR3 comprises 17 residues. V gave up 0 bases and J gave up 5 bases; unmatched junction bases: 11. Germline-derived CDR1 and CDR2 are SGDLS and YYNGEE. The CDR3 reads CASSVGARAGQGNEQYF. The CDR3 region has the DNA TGTGCCAGCAGCGTAGGTGCCAGGGCGGGACAGGGGAACGAGCAGTACTTC.

The CDR3 sequence is CASSLQGAHADTQYF. In DNA, the CDR3 is TGCGCCAGCAGCTTACAGGGGGCGCACGCTGATACGCAGTATTTT. This sequence joins TRBV5-1 and TRBJ2-3, with 9 bases aligning to TRBD1. Germline V lookup: CDR1 SGHRS, CDR2 YFSETQ. V was clipped by 2 bases and J by 6 bases; unmatched bases: 7. CDR3 length equals 15 residues.

V is TRBV12-5 and J is TRBJ2-1, with D tentatively TRBD1 (6 bases). Germline V gene sequence: CDR1 LGHNT, CDR2 FRNRAP. The CDR3 runs to 17 residues. V gave up 2 bases and J gave up 0 bases, with 14 bases separating them. The CDR3, as DNA: TGTGCTAGTGGTTTGTCCCCCGGCAGGGGCTCCTACAATGAGCAGTTCTTC. Translating it yields CASGLSPGRGSYNEQFF.

This chain links TRBV7-2 with TRBJ2-5, with 8 bases aligning to TRBD2. The CDR3 covers 15 residues. The V and J ends lost 3 bases and 3 bases, in that order; junction bases with no gene match: 6. The germline V gene has CDR1 SGHTA and CDR2 FQGNSA. CDR3 protein: CASSFRAGVKETQYF. The CDR3 DNA sequence: TGTGCCAGCAGCTTTAGAGCGGGAGTTAAAGAGACCCAGTACTTC.

The chain links TRBV5-1 to TRBJ2-5; possibly TRBD1 for D (6 bases). V was shortened by 4 bases and J by 2 bases, with 12 bases between the two germline ends. Germline V gives CDR1 SGHRS, CDR2 YFSETQ. CDR3 length: 14 residues. This CDR3 reads CASSLERGQETQYF. The CDR3, as DNA: TGCGCCAGCAGCCTCGAGAGGGGGCAAGAGACCCAGTACTTC.

The J gene is TRBJ2-1, the V gene TRBV9; D is undetermined. CDR1 is SGDLS and CDR2 is YYNGEE in the germline V gene. CDR3 length equals 11 residues. Trimming removed 2 bases from V and 6 bases from J, with 3 bases in between. The CDR3, as DNA: TGTGCCAGCAGCGTTCGCAATGAGCAGTTCTTC. This encodes CASSVRNEQFF.

This chain links TRBV9 with TRBJ1-2; D is uncertain. Germline CDR1 reads SGDLS; CDR2 reads YYNGEE. This CDR3 is 15 amino acids long. V was clipped by 0 bases and J by 8 bases, with 17 bases between them. The CDR3 DNA reads TGTGCCAGCAGCGTAGCTACTGGGAGGGTAATGGGCTACACCTTC. Its translation is CASSVATGRVMGYTF.

The rearrangement joins TRBV19 to TRBJ2-7; 8 bases are shared with TRBD1. Germline values: CDR1 LNHDA, CDR2 SQIVND (reference sequence). After removal of 3 bases from V and 2 bases from J, the junction contained 6 bases not matched to a gene. CDR3 size: 15 residues. CDR3 sequence reads: CASSISPGGAYEQYF. The CDR3 DNA follows: TGTGCCAGTAGTATCTCTCCAGGGGGCGCCTACGAGCAGTACTTC.

This clone was seen a single time. This rearrangement joins TRBV5-1 to TRBJ1-1; 7 bases match TRBD1. V lost 3 bases and J lost 0; bases outside the gene matches: 8. The CDR3 is 16 amino acids. In germline, CDR1 is SGHRS, CDR2 YFSETQ. The CDR3 spells CASSSGQVTMNTEAFF. The DNA of the CDR3 is TGCGCCAGCAGCTCAGGACAGGTTACTATGAACACTGAAGCTTTCTTT.

The chain combines TRBV27 with TRBJ1-1; D may be TRBD1 (5 bases). The CDR3 loop spans 13 amino acids. Germline values: CDR1 MNHEY, CDR2 SMNVEV (reference sequence). Trimming cost V 3 bases and J 4 bases, with 9 bases left between them. CDR3 DNA: TGTGCCAGCAGTTTCCAGGGTGTCACTGAAGCTTTCTTT. Translation: CASSFQGVTEAFF.

V is TRBV19 and J is TRBJ2-2; tentative D call: TRBD1 (5 bases). V lost 1 base to trimming and J lost 5 bases, with 11 bases between them. The CDR3 is 15 residues long. Germline V gene lookup returns CDR1 LNHDA and CDR2 SQIVND (reference sequence). The CDR3 protein is CASSIGTPLTGELFF. CDR3 coding DNA: TGTGCCAGTAGTATAGGGACACCACTAACCGGGGAGCTGTTTTTT.

The rearrangement joins TRBV9 to TRBJ2-1, with 8 nucleotides matching TRBD2. Germline V lookup: CDR1 SGDLS, CDR2 YYNGEE. The length of the CDR3 is 15 residues. V gave up 1 base and J gave up 5 bases; unmatched junction bases: 5. The chain's CDR3 is CASSVSGTSNNEQFF. CDR3 DNA sequence: TGTGCCAGCAGCGTATCCGGGACTAGTAACAATGAGCAGTTCTTC. Based on the CDR3 plus reference TRBV9 and TRBJ2-1, the full variable domain is DSGVTQTPKHLITATGQRVTLRCSPRSGDLSVYWYQQSLDQGLQFLIQYYNGEERAKGNILERFSAQQFPDLHSELNLSSLELGDSALYFCASSVSGTSNNEQFFGPGTRLTVL.

The chain joins TRBV9 to TRBJ1-4; D might be TRBD1 (5 bases). In germline, CDR1 is SGDLS, CDR2 YYNGEE. V lost 1 base and J 4 bases, leaving 11 bases between the germline ends. This CDR3 contains 15 residues. The CDR3 DNA reads TGTGCCAGCAGCGTAAACACGGGACTTAATGAAAAACTGTTTTTT. This gives the protein CASSVNTGLNEKLFF.

CDR3 nucleotides: TGTGCCAGCAGCTTAGCCAGGGACAGCTCCTACGAGCAGTACTTC. Residues: CASSLARDSSYEQYF. The rearrangement links TRBV11-2 to TRBJ2-7; TRBD1 aligns across 7 bases. The CDR3 totals 15 residues. Per the germline V gene, CDR1 is SGHAT and CDR2 is FQNNGV. V trimming: 1 base; J trimming: 0 bases; junction bases outside the gene matches: 3.

The V and J genes are TRBV27 and TRBJ1-4; TRBD1 matches at 8 bases. Trimming cost V 4 bases and J 3 bases; bases outside gene matches: 4. Germline CDR1 is MNHEY and CDR2 is SMNVEV (reference sequence). The CDR3 runs 15 residues. The CDR3 sequence: CASSSPGQANEKLFF. The CDR3 DNA reads TGTGCCAGCAGTTCACCGGGACAGGCTAATGAAAAACTGTTTTTT.

CDR3 nucleotides: TGCGCCAGCAGCTTGACTAGCGGAGACCAAGAGACCCAGTACTTC. Translating gives CASSLTSGDQETQYF. V and J are TRBV5-1 and TRBJ2-5; 8 bases are shared with TRBD2. The junction had 2 bases not matched to a gene; V was cut back by 1 base and J by 0 bases. The CDR3 contains 15 residues. The germline V gene has CDR1 SGHRS and CDR2 YFSETQ. Full variable domain (remainder filled in from reference TRBV5-1 and TRBJ2-5): KAGVTQTPRYLIKTRGQQVTLSCSPISGHRSVSWYQQTPGQGLQFLFEYFSETQRNKGNFPGRFSGRQFSNSRSEMNVSTLELGDSALYLCASSLTSGDQETQYFGPGTRLLVL.

The chain recombines TRBV11-2 with TRBJ2-1, with D possibly TRBD1 on 7 matching bases. This CDR3 has 17 amino acids. Germline V gene lookup returns CDR1 SGHAT and CDR2 FQNNGV. The germline V and J ends were trimmed by 2 bases and 8 bases, with 22 bases remaining between them. The CDR3 loop reads CASSLNEWRQGGDEQFF. CDR3 in DNA: TGTGCCAGCAGCTTAAATGAGTGGAGACAGGGAGGCGATGAGCAGTTCTTC. Combining the CDR3 with reference TRBV11-2 and TRBJ2-1 gives the whole variable domain EAGVAQSPRYKIIEKRQSVAFWCNPISGHATLYWYQQILGQGPKLLIQFQNNGVVDDSQLPKDRFSAERLKGVDSTLKIQPAKLEDSAVYLCASSLNEWRQGGDEQFFGPGTRLTVL.

This clone was detected once. The rearrangement uses TRBV27 and TRBJ1-2, with 9 positions matching TRBD1. The trim removed 5 bases at V and 8 bases at J, leaving 9 bases unmatched. The germline V gene has CDR1 MNHEY and CDR2 SMNVEV (reference sequence). The CDR3 length is 14 residues. This CDR3 reads CASSPHRGREGYTF. As DNA, the CDR3 is TGTGCCAGCAGTCCCCACAGGGGGCGGGAGGGCTACACCTTC.

The J gene is TRBJ2-3, the V gene TRBV12-5; D unclear. The CDR3 sequence is 14 residues long. The germline CDR1 and CDR2 sequences are LGHNT and FRNRAP. The V end was cut by 1 base, the J end by 2 bases, with 7 bases between. The CDR3 reads CASGLGDTTDTQYF. CDR3 nucleotides: TGTGCTAGTGGTTTGGGAGATACCACAGATACGCAGTATTTT.

This clone was observed once. The rearrangement joins TRBV5-1 to TRBJ1-3; D call uncertain. The CDR3 runs 13 residues. From germline, CDR1 is SGHRS and CDR2 YFSETQ. Trimming removed 2 bases from V and 9 bases from J, with 12 bases in between. CDR3 in amino acids: CASSLIEGSTIYF. Written as DNA, the CDR3 is TGCGCCAGCAGCTTAATTGAGGGCAGCACCATATATTTT.

The V and J genes are TRBV10-1 and TRBJ2-6, with 7 nucleotides matching TRBD2. Trimming cost V 5 bases and J 1 base; bases outside gene matches: 8. The CDR3 has 17 amino acids. The germline gives CDR1 WNHNN, CDR2 SYGVQD (reference sequence). CDR3 coding DNA: TGCGCCAGCAGTCCGGGCGGGGAGGGTTCTGGGGCCAACGTCCTGACTTTC. Translated: CASSPGGEGSGANVLTF.

The V call is TRBV7-3, the J call TRBJ1-1; D perhaps matches TRBD1 (5 bases). This CDR3 contains 16 residues. Germline values: CDR1 SGHTA, CDR2 FQGTGA. The ends were cut back, 4 bases at V and 3 bases at J, with 18 bases in the middle. CDR3 in DNA: TGTGCCAGCAGCTCATGGACACGCGGACGTGACACTGAAGCTTTCTTT. This sequence encodes CASSSWTRGRDTEAFF.

The rearrangement joins TRBV2 to TRBJ1-1; 8 nucleotides line up with TRBD1. This CDR3 is 17 amino acids long. V dropped 6 bases and J dropped 5; count of bases not matched to a gene: 17. Germline V gene data show CDR1 as SNHLY and CDR2 as FYNNEI. The CDR3: CASSARRGKTGATEAFF. DNA of the CDR3: TGTGCCAGCAGCGCAAGAAGGGGCAAGACAGGGGCGACTGAAGCTTTCTTT.

The chain's CDR3 is CAVGGRNTEAFF. In DNA, the CDR3 is TGTGCAGTGGGGGGGAGGAACACTGAAGCTTTCTTT. J is TRBJ1-1 and V is TRBV27; D is perhaps TRBD1 (5 bases). This CDR3 contains 12 residues. Germline CDR1 reads MNHEY; CDR2 reads SMNVEV (reference sequence).

The V and J genes are TRBV5-1 and TRBJ2-1; 9 bases align to TRBD1. The CDR3 runs 16 residues. Germline V gene lookup returns CDR1 SGHRS and CDR2 YFSETQ. V lost 0 bases to trimming and J lost 8 bases; unmatched junction nucleotides: 9. The CDR3 DNA sequence: TGCGCCAGCAGCTTGGAGTTTGGGACAGGGAGCCATGAGCAGTTCTTC. As protein: CASSLEFGTGSHEQFF.